The present T cell receptor beta chain was sequenced within a study of cytomegalovirus exposure and HLA in healthy donors. This CDR3 is built from 16 residues. J was trimmed by 3 bases and V by 0 bases; bases with no gene match: 6. Germline values: CDR1 SGDLS, CDR2 YYNGEE. The method was immunoSEQ multiplex PCR; TCRdb's version includes in-frame clones alone and lacks a portion of them. This sample has 260,000 or so clones, with less than 95% found just once. What was sequenced was PBMCs. This clonotype originated in a woman in her 30s in good health and CMV-seronegative. The chain couples TRBV9 to TRBJ2-1; 7 positions agree with TRBD1. The CDR3 protein is CASSVGPGQNYNEQFF. The CDR3 coding sequence is TGTGCCAGCAGCGTAGGCCCGGGACAGAACTACAATGAGCAGTTCTTC.